This TCR beta chain was profiled in a study of neurological immune-mediated disorders. The CDR3 is 15 amino acids. Trimming removed 0 bases at V and 1 base at J, with 10 bases between. Germline V gene sequence: CDR1 SGHRS, CDR2 YFSETQ. Broader study findings: The repertoires of 18 of 34 multiple sclerosis patients were placed by phylogenetic grouping in a single related-CDR3 cluster, which may be a signature. Any association between clinical or MRI features and the multiple sclerosis repertoire cluster was absent.

There are many counts of this clonotype. No antigen is known for it. 5'RACE employing 10-nucleotide random UMIs yielded the cDNA. TCRdb recomputed calls from the 5' RACE reads with MiXCR, one row per CDR3 protein. The sample yields 54,000 or so distinct CDR3 sequences, around 3.5% seen once. This clonotype was sampled from a woman in her twenties or thirties with multiple sclerosis. The genes are TRBV5-1 and TRBJ1-1, with D perhaps TRBD1 (5 bases). Specimen: PBMCs. DNA for the CDR3: TGCGCCAGCAGCTTGGCGGGACCGCCGAACACTGAAGCTTTCTTT. It specifies CASSLAGPPNTEAFF.